This TCR beta chain was profiled in a study of control samples from healthy donors and cancer patients. This clone showed up just once. The same CDR3 arises from other DNA sequences in this sample as well. Germline CDR1 reads GTSNPN; CDR2 reads SVGIG (reference sequence). The V gene end was trimmed by 3 bases and the J gene end by 4 bases; junction bases not matched to a gene: 11. There are 15 residues in the CDR3. Assay: immunoSEQ multiplex PCR; the TCRdb copy retains only in-frame clones and omits some. The table lists around 130,000 clones, around 89% of them singletons. The V and J genes are TRBV30 and TRBJ2-7; 8 nucleotides line up with TRBD2. The sequence came from a man between 45 and 60 years old in good health. The sample was blood. CDR3 loop: CAWSVDAGGLYEQYF. The CDR3, as DNA: TGTGCCTGGAGCGTCGACGCGGGGGGCCTTTACGAGCAGTACTTC.